This is a list of T cell receptor beta chains from one sample in a study of T cells in Graves' hyperthyroidism and ophthalmopathy. One entry per CDR3 protein results from TCRdb running MiXCR on the multiplex PCR reads. The table shows under 350,000 distinct CDR3 sequences, with approximately 13% occurring only once. Sequenced: blood. These receptors were collected from a woman in her thirties or forties with Graves' ophthalmopathy. The CDR3 runs from the conserved cysteine through the conserved F or W. A D gene is named only where the DNA matches it firmly. The size entry is marked missing in some rows and otherwise reads once, few, many or a size class.

TRBV5-6	-	many	TRBJ1-2	CASSLSALKKGYTF	TGTGCCAGCAGCTTGTCCGCCCTAAAAAAGGGCTACACCTTC
TRBV18	TRBD1	-	TRBJ1-6	CASSIDRANSPLHF	TGTGCCAGCTCCATAGACAGGGCAAATTCACCCCTCCACTTT
TRBV7-8	TRBD1	few	TRBJ2-5	CASKTGVSETQYF	TGTGCCAGCAAGACAGGGGTATCAGAGACCCAGTACTTC
TRBV11-2	TRBD1	-	TRBJ1-2	CTSSYGDARDRGPHGYTF	TGTACCAGCAGCTATGGGGATGCTAGGGACAGGGGGCCGCATGGCTACACCTTC
TRBV5-6	-	few	TRBJ1-6	CASTRGPQSYNSPLHF	TGTGCCAGCACCAGAGGACCGCAATCCTATAATTCACCCCTCCACTTT
TRBV27	-	many	TRBJ1-2	CASKPATGGNYGYTF	TGTGCCAGCAAGCCCGCGACAGGCGGTAACTATGGCTACACCTTC
TRBV7-9	-	few	TRBJ2-7	CASSQGPSGPYEQYF	TGTGCCAGCAGCCAGGGTCCAAGCGGGCCCTACGAGCAGTACTTC
TRBV19	-	many	TRBJ2-2	CASSTSVGRNTGELFF	TGTGCCAGTAGTACGTCCGTGGGGAGAAACACCGGGGAGCTGTTTTTT
TRBV30	-	-	TRBJ2-2	CAGTDFRNTGELFF	TGTGCCGGGACTGATTTTCGGAACACCGGGGAGCTGTTTTTT
TRBV12-3/TRBV12-4	-	many	TRBJ1-2	CASSFSGGDYGYTF	TGTGCCAGCAGTTTCTCGGGGGGTGACTATGGCTACACCTTC
TRBV5-1	-	many	TRBJ1-1	CASSLVVGATEAFF	TGCGCCAGCAGCTTGGTGGTGGGAGCCACTGAAGCTTTCTTT
TRBV28	-	few	TRBJ1-5	CASLLASHLNNQPQHF	TGTGCCAGCCTCCTGGCCAGTCATTTGAACAATCAGCCCCAGCATTTT
TRBV19	TRBD2	many	TRBJ2-1	CASSSPIGLAESYNEQFF	TGTGCCAGTAGTAGCCCCATAGGACTAGCGGAATCCTACAATGAGCAGTTCTTC
TRBV19	-	-	TRBJ2-2	CASSMSGGGPGELFF	TGTGCCAGTAGTATGTCAGGGGGAGGACCCGGGGAGCTGTTTTTT
TRBV28	TRBD1	many	TRBJ2-7	CASSSGGPYEQYF	TGTGCCAGCAGTTCAGGGGGCCCCTACGAGCAGTACTTC
TRBV20-1	TRBD2	few	TRBJ2-1	CSASGSGRGNEQFF	TGCAGTGCTAGTGGTAGCGGGAGAGGGAATGAGCAGTTCTTC
TRBV18	-	-	TRBJ2-5	CASSPPNQGGETQYF	TGTGCCAGCTCACCACCGAATCAGGGTGGAGAGACCCAGTACTTC
TRBV11-2	-	many	TRBJ1-6	CASSGPLGLANSPLHF	TGTGCCAGCAGCGGACCTTTAGGACTGGCTAATTCACCCCTCCACTTT
TRBV27	-	many	TRBJ2-1	CASSALISASSYNEQFF	TGTGCCAGCTCGGCCCTTATTAGCGCCAGCTCCTACAATGAGCAGTTCTTC
TRBV12-5	-	few	TRBJ2-1	CASGLYGEAKFF	TGTGCTAGTGGTTTGTACGGGGAGGCGAAGTTCTTC
TRBV12-3/TRBV12-4	-	few	TRBJ1-5	CASTEWLGQPQHF	TGTGCCAGCACTGAGTGGTTGGGACAGCCCCAGCATTTT
TRBV5-1	-	-	TRBJ2-7	CASSLGDGLFYEQYF	TGCGCCAGCAGCTTGGGGGACGGACTGTTCTACGAGCAGTACTTC
TRBV7-9	-	many	TRBJ1-3	CASSGPGPSSGNTIYF	TGTGCCAGCAGCGGACCCGGGCCGAGCTCTGGAAACACCATATATTTT
TRBV3-1	-	many	TRBJ1-1	CASSISGVNTEAFF	TGTGCCAGCAGCATCTCAGGGGTGAACACTGAAGCTTTCTTT
TRBV5-6	TRBD1	many	TRBJ1-1	CASSWGTANTEAFF	TGTGCCAGCAGCTGGGGGACAGCGAACACTGAAGCTTTCTTT
TRBV7-9	TRBD1	many	TRBJ2-7	CASSLADRGRNEQYF	TGTGCCAGCAGCTTAGCGGACAGGGGCAGAAACGAGCAGTACTTC
TRBV20-1	TRBD1	-	TRBJ1-5	CSALRDRTNQPQHF	TGCAGTGCTCTCCGGGACAGGACCAATCAGCCCCAGCATTTT
TRBV2	-	-	TRBJ1-5	CASSRNIEGNQPQHF	TGTGCCAGCAGTCGCAATATTGAGGGCAATCAGCCCCAGCATTTT
TRBV2	-	-	TRBJ1-4	CASRVEVTGGEKLFF	TGTGCCAGCAGGGTAGAGGTTACAGGAGGAGAAAAACTGTTTTTT
TRBV6-1	-	-	TRBJ1-6	CASSDRMGWSPLHF	TGTGCCAGCAGTGACAGGATGGGTTGGTCACCCCTCCACTTT
TRBV10-3	TRBD2	-	TRBJ2-3	CAISESLGLASTDTQYF	TGTGCCATCAGTGAGTCACTGGGACTAGCAAGCACAGATACGCAGTATTTT
TRBV10-3	TRBD1	many	TRBJ2-7	CAISKGRTGGYEQYF	TGTGCCATCAGTAAGGGAAGGACAGGGGGGTACGAGCAGTACTTC
TRBV3-1	-	few	TRBJ1-2	CASSQDFSGVGGYTF	TGTGCCAGCAGCCAAGATTTTTCAGGTGTGGGTGGCTACACCTTC